Listed below are T cell receptor beta chains from one sample, sequenced in a study of blood T cell repertoires in COVID-19. The assay was immunoSEQ multiplex PCR, and TCRdb's table has in-frame clones only and misses some. Altogether approximately 150,000 clones are present, approximately 79% being singletons, with the ten largest covering approximately 7.7%. The sequencing sample was made of peripheral blood. The origin of the receptors is a woman aged 55 to 70 with COVID-19, enrolled during active disease. Both conserved end residues are part of each CDR3. The D gene is left open where the match is weak. Rows give clone size only sometimes, using once, few, many, or a class for an expanded clone.

j_gene: TRBJ1-4
d_gene: TRBD1
len: 15
abundance: -
v_gene: TRBV9
CDR3nt: TGTGCCAGCAGCTACGGGACAGCAGCTAATGAAAAACTGTTTTTT
CDR3aa: CASSYGTAANEKLFF

j_gene: TRBJ2-1
d_gene: -
len: 14
abundance: -
v_gene: TRBV9
CDR3nt: TGTGCCAGCAGCGTAGGGTCCAGCTACAATGAGCAGTTCTTC
CDR3aa: CASSVGSSYNEQFF

j_gene: TRBJ1-3
d_gene: -
len: 15
abundance: -
v_gene: TRBV6-5
CDR3nt: TGTGCCAGCAGAAATTCCGGGACAACAGGAAACACCATATATTTT
CDR3aa: CASRNSGTTGNTIYF

j_gene: TRBJ2-6
d_gene: TRBD2
len: 18
abundance: -
v_gene: TRBV10-3
CDR3nt: TGTGCCATCAGTGAGGTAGCGGGAGGGTCCTCTGGGGCCAACGTCCTGACTTTC
CDR3aa: CAISEVAGGSSGANVLTF

j_gene: TRBJ2-1
d_gene: TRBD1
len: 12
abundance: once
v_gene: TRBV2
CDR3nt: TGTGCCACTGGGACAGGCTACAATGAGCAGTTCTTC
CDR3aa: CATGTGYNEQFF

j_gene: TRBJ1-2
d_gene: -
len: 14
abundance: few
v_gene: TRBV7-9
CDR3nt: TGTGCCAGCAGCTTAGTATTGGGCCCCTATGGCTACACCTTC
CDR3aa: CASSLVLGPYGYTF

j_gene: TRBJ1-5
d_gene: -
len: 15
abundance: -
v_gene: TRBV28
CDR3nt: TGTGCCAGCAGTCCCCCGCGGGGAGGCAATCAGCCCCAGCATTTT
CDR3aa: CASSPPRGGNQPQHF

j_gene: TRBJ1-1
d_gene: -
len: 11
abundance: -
v_gene: TRBV29-1
CDR3nt: TGCAGCGTTGATAGGGGCACTGAAGCTTTCTTT
CDR3aa: CSVDRGTEAFF

j_gene: TRBJ1-4
d_gene: TRBD1
len: 17
abundance: -
v_gene: TRBV28
CDR3nt: TGTGCCAGCAGTCCGACAGGGTTTTCGAGGTCGGATGAAAAACTGTTTTTT
CDR3aa: CASSPTGFSRSDEKLFF

j_gene: TRBJ1-5
d_gene: -
len: 13
abundance: -
v_gene: TRBV9
CDR3nt: TGTGCCAGCAGCGCAGGGCCCAATCAGCCCCAGCATTTT
CDR3aa: CASSAGPNQPQHF

j_gene: TRBJ2-1
d_gene: -
len: 11
abundance: -
v_gene: TRBV12-3/TRBV12-4
CDR3nt: TGTGCCAGCACAGGGGACCTTGAGCAGTTCTTC
CDR3aa: CASTGDLEQFF

j_gene: TRBJ2-2
d_gene: TRBD2
len: 14
abundance: -
v_gene: TRBV9
CDR3nt: TGTGCCAGCAGGGGTAGCGGGGCTACCGGGGAGCTGTTTTTT
CDR3aa: CASRGSGATGELFF

j_gene: TRBJ2-4
d_gene: -
len: 13
abundance: -
v_gene: TRBV20-1
CDR3nt: TGCAGTGCTAGTAGAGTGACCAAAAACATTCAGTACTTC
CDR3aa: CSASRVTKNIQYF

j_gene: TRBJ2-7
d_gene: -
len: 14
abundance: -
v_gene: TRBV11-2
CDR3nt: TGTGCCAGCAGCGAGCGTCCGGCAGACGACGAGCAGTACTTC
CDR3aa: CASSERPADDEQYF

j_gene: TRBJ1-3
d_gene: -
len: 15
abundance: -
v_gene: TRBV28
CDR3nt: TGTGCCAGCAGTTTTTCCCTCTGGGCGCAGAACACCATATATTTT
CDR3aa: CASSFSLWAQNTIYF

j_gene: TRBJ2-5
d_gene: -
len: 11
abundance: once
v_gene: TRBV18
CDR3nt: TGTGCCAGCTCATCGCAAGAGACCCAGTACTTC
CDR3aa: CASSSQETQYF

j_gene: TRBJ1-1
d_gene: -
len: 17
abundance: many
v_gene: TRBV19
CDR3nt: TGTGCCAGTAGTATAGTAGTGTTGGGGGGAACGAACACTGAAGCTTTCTTT
CDR3aa: CASSIVVLGGTNTEAFF

j_gene: TRBJ1-1
d_gene: TRBD1
len: 13
abundance: -
v_gene: TRBV5-6
CDR3nt: TGTGCCAGCAGCCAGACAGGGGCTGGTGAAGCTTTCTTT
CDR3aa: CASSQTGAGEAFF

j_gene: TRBJ2-7
d_gene: TRBD1
len: 15
abundance: -
v_gene: TRBV28
CDR3nt: TGTGCCAGCAGTCCTCCGGGACAGGGAAACTACGAGCAGTACTTC
CDR3aa: CASSPPGQGNYEQYF

j_gene: TRBJ2-5
d_gene: -
len: 13
abundance: -
v_gene: TRBV5-6
CDR3nt: TGTGCCAGCAGCTTGGTAGTTTCAGAGACCCAGTACTTC
CDR3aa: CASSLVVSETQYF

j_gene: TRBJ2-1
d_gene: -
len: 13
abundance: -
v_gene: TRBV2
CDR3nt: TGTGCCAGCAGAGTGGGGGGACACAATGAGCAGTTCTTC
CDR3aa: CASRVGGHNEQFF

j_gene: TRBJ1-4
d_gene: TRBD1
len: 13
abundance: -
v_gene: TRBV5-6
CDR3nt: TGTGCCAGCAGCTTACAGGGGAGGGAAAAACTGTTTTTT
CDR3aa: CASSLQGREKLFF

j_gene: TRBJ2-5
d_gene: TRBD1
len: 15
abundance: -
v_gene: TRBV29-1
CDR3nt: TGCAGCGTGGACCCCGGGACAGGGGCTCGAGAGACCCAGTACTTC
CDR3aa: CSVDPGTGARETQYF

j_gene: TRBJ2-5
d_gene: -
len: 14
abundance: few
v_gene: TRBV6-4
CDR3nt: TGTGCCAGCAGTGACTCAAGGCGGAAAGAGACCCAGTACTTC
CDR3aa: CASSDSRRKETQYF

j_gene: TRBJ2-7
d_gene: TRBD2
len: 14
abundance: -
v_gene: TRBV6-5
CDR3nt: TGTGCCAGCGGCGTTCTAGCGGGAGTTTACGAGCAGTACTTC
CDR3aa: CASGVLAGVYEQYF

j_gene: TRBJ2-7
d_gene: -
len: 14
abundance: -
v_gene: TRBV28
CDR3nt: TGTGCCAGCAGTTTCATTGGGGGGTACTACGAGCAGTACTTC
CDR3aa: CASSFIGGYYEQYF

j_gene: TRBJ2-3
d_gene: TRBD2
len: 15
abundance: few
v_gene: TRBV11-3
CDR3nt: TGTGCCAGCAGCCCAAAACCGGGACTAACAGATACGCAGTATTTT
CDR3aa: CASSPKPGLTDTQYF

j_gene: TRBJ2-5
d_gene: -
len: 15
abundance: few
v_gene: TRBV7-3
CDR3nt: TGTGCCAGCAGCCCCGACGCGGGCCTCGGAGTGGCCCAGTACTTC
CDR3aa: CASSPDAGLGVAQYF

j_gene: TRBJ1-2
d_gene: -
len: 11
abundance: -
v_gene: TRBV7-8
CDR3nt: TGTGCCAGCAGCCCACAGGGAGGCTACACCTTC
CDR3aa: CASSPQGGYTF

j_gene: TRBJ2-1
d_gene: -
len: 11
abundance: few
v_gene: TRBV20-1
CDR3nt: TGCAGTGCTACCACCAGTAATGAGCAGTTCTTC
CDR3aa: CSATTSNEQFF

j_gene: TRBJ1-6
d_gene: -
len: 15
abundance: -
v_gene: TRBV5-1
CDR3nt: TGCGCCAGCAGCTTGGGTACAGGGAGTGATTCACCCCTCCACTTT
CDR3aa: CASSLGTGSDSPLHF

j_gene: TRBJ2-6
d_gene: -
len: 16
abundance: -
v_gene: TRBV6-6
CDR3nt: TGTGCCAGCAGCCTACTCGAAAGCTCTGGGGCCAACGTCCTGACTTTC
CDR3aa: CASSLLESSGANVLTF

j_gene: TRBJ2-3
d_gene: TRBD2
len: 17
abundance: -
v_gene: TRBV18
CDR3nt: TGTGCCAGCTCACCCGGAGCGGGAGGGTCCGGGACAGATACGCAGTATTTT
CDR3aa: CASSPGAGGSGTDTQYF

j_gene: TRBJ2-3
d_gene: TRBD2
len: 14
abundance: once
v_gene: TRBV11-3
CDR3nt: TGTGCCAGCGCCCTGGGAGGGATCACAGATACGCAGTATTTT
CDR3aa: CASALGGITDTQYF

j_gene: TRBJ1-6
d_gene: -
len: 14
abundance: -
v_gene: TRBV4-2
CDR3nt: TGTGCCAGCAGCCAAGAAGGGGATAATTCACCCCTCCACTTT
CDR3aa: CASSQEGDNSPLHF

j_gene: TRBJ1-6
d_gene: TRBD1
len: 16
abundance: few
v_gene: TRBV19
CDR3nt: TGTGCCAGTAGTATAGAAGTGGGACAGGGGAATTCACCCCTCCACTTT
CDR3aa: CASSIEVGQGNSPLHF

j_gene: TRBJ1-1
d_gene: -
len: 16
abundance: few
v_gene: TRBV5-6
CDR3nt: TGTGCCAGCAGCTTGCAGGGGCAGAACTTGAACACTGAAGCTTTCTTT
CDR3aa: CASSLQGQNLNTEAFF

j_gene: TRBJ2-1
d_gene: TRBD2
len: 16
abundance: -
v_gene: TRBV7-3
CDR3nt: TGTGCCAGCAGCTTAAACCCCGGGACTAGCGGCTCTGAGCAGTTCTTC
CDR3aa: CASSLNPGTSGSEQFF

j_gene: TRBJ2-6
d_gene: -
len: 16
abundance: -
v_gene: TRBV18
CDR3nt: TGTGCCAGCTCACTTTATACAGGGTCCGGGGCCAACGTCCTGACTTTC
CDR3aa: CASSLYTGSGANVLTF

j_gene: TRBJ2-3
d_gene: TRBD2
len: 19
abundance: -
v_gene: TRBV19
CDR3nt: TGTGCCAGTAGTATTTACGGGGGACTAGCGGGGGCCCACACAGATACGCAGTATTTT
CDR3aa: CASSIYGGLAGAHTDTQYF

j_gene: TRBJ2-5
d_gene: TRBD1
len: 16
abundance: -
v_gene: TRBV15
CDR3nt: TGTGCCACCAGTACAATTAAACAGGGGAATCAAGAGACCCAGTACTTC
CDR3aa: CATSTIKQGNQETQYF

j_gene: TRBJ1-2
d_gene: TRBD1
len: 14
abundance: -
v_gene: TRBV9
CDR3nt: TGTGCCAGCAGCTACGGTCAGGGGGCTCGTGGCTACACCTTC
CDR3aa: CASSYGQGARGYTF

j_gene: TRBJ1-5
d_gene: -
len: 16
abundance: once
v_gene: TRBV21-1
CDR3nt: TGTGCCAGCAGCAAAGTAAGTAGGGAGTTTAGTCAGCCCCAGCATTTT
CDR3aa: CASSKVSREFSQPQHF

j_gene: TRBJ2-5
d_gene: TRBD1
len: 15
abundance: -
v_gene: TRBV5-4
CDR3nt: TGTGCCAGCAGCCCGTCCCGGGACAGGGTTTGGACCCAGTACTTC
CDR3aa: CASSPSRDRVWTQYF

j_gene: TRBJ2-2
d_gene: TRBD1
len: 15
abundance: -
v_gene: TRBV5-6
CDR3nt: TGTGCCAGCAGCGGACGGGACAGGGTTACCGGGGAGCTGTTTTTT
CDR3aa: CASSGRDRVTGELFF

j_gene: TRBJ2-1
d_gene: TRBD1
len: 16
abundance: -
v_gene: TRBV28
CDR3nt: TGTGCCAGCAGTTCCCCGGGCAGGGGGCACCACAATGAGCAGTTCTTC
CDR3aa: CASSSPGRGHHNEQFF

j_gene: TRBJ2-5
d_gene: -
len: 13
abundance: -
v_gene: TRBV18
CDR3nt: TGTGCCAGCTCACCCCCGGTAGAGGAGACCCAGTACTTC
CDR3aa: CASSPPVEETQYF

j_gene: TRBJ2-1
d_gene: -
len: 16
abundance: -
v_gene: TRBV4-1
CDR3nt: TGCGCCAGCAAAAATACAGGCCCGAGCTCCTACAATGAGCAGTTCTTC
CDR3aa: CASKNTGPSSYNEQFF

j_gene: TRBJ2-7
d_gene: -
len: 14
abundance: -
v_gene: TRBV28
CDR3nt: TGTGCCAGCAGTTTAGGCAGGGTACCCTACGAGCAGTACTTC
CDR3aa: CASSLGRVPYEQYF

j_gene: TRBJ2-2
d_gene: TRBD2
len: 16
abundance: -
v_gene: TRBV6-2/TRBV6-3
CDR3nt: TGTGCCAGCAGTTACTCGATGGCGGGAGCGGGCGGGGAGCTGTTTTTT
CDR3aa: CASSYSMAGAGGELFF

j_gene: TRBJ2-1
d_gene: TRBD2
len: 16
abundance: -
v_gene: TRBV12-5
CDR3nt: TGTGCTAGTGGTTTGCCCCCCGGGAGGGCCTTTAGTGAGCAGTTCTTC
CDR3aa: CASGLPPGRAFSEQFF

j_gene: TRBJ2-3
d_gene: TRBD2
len: 16
abundance: medium-sized
v_gene: TRBV4-3
CDR3nt: TGCGCCAGCAGCCCACTTCTAGCGGGAGGAGGAGATACGCAGTATTTT
CDR3aa: CASSPLLAGGGDTQYF

j_gene: TRBJ1-5
d_gene: -
len: 13
abundance: -
v_gene: TRBV10-3
CDR3nt: TGTGCCATCAGTGAACGGTTAGATCAGCCCCAGCATTTT
CDR3aa: CAISERLDQPQHF